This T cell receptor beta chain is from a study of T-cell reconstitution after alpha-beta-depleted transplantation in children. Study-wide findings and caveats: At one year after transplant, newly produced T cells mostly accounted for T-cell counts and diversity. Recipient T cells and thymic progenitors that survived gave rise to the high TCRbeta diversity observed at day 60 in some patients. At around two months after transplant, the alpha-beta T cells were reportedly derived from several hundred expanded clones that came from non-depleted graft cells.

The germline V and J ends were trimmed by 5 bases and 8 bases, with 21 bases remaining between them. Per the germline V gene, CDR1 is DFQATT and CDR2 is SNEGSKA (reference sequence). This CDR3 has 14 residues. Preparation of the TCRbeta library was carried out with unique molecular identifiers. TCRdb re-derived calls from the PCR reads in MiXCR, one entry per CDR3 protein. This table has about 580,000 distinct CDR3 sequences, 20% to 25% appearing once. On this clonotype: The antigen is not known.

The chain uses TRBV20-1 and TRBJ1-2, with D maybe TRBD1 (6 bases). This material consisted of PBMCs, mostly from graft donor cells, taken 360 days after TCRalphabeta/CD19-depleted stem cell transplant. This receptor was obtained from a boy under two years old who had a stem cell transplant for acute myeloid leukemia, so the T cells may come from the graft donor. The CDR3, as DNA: TGCAGTGCTGGGTACAGGGAGGGTCTAAGGGGCTACACCTTC. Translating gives CSAGYREGLRGYTF.